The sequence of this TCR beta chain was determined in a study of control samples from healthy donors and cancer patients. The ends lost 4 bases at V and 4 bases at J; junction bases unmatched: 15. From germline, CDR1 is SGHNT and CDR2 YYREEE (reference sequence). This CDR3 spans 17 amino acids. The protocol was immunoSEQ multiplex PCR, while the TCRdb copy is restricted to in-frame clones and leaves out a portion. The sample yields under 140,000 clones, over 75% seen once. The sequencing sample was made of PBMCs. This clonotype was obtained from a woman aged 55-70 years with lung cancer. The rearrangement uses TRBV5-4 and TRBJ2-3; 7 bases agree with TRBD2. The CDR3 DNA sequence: TGTGCCAGCAGCCCGAGGATGGGCGGGAGTTCGTCAGATACGCAGTATTTT. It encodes CASSPRMGGSSSDTQYF.